This entry concerns a single T cell receptor beta chain. What it binds is not known. The source of the sample is a study of radiation and T cells in renal cell carcinoma. Notes on the study in general: In blood, top tumor clones expanded by 2 weeks, shrinking by 4.

Germline V gene data show CDR1 as MNHEY and CDR2 as SVGAGI. CDR3 length equals 15 residues. The J segment lost 2 bases and the V segment lost 2 bases, leaving 1 base of the junction unmatched. TCRdb's copy holds only in-frame clones and misses some; the assay was immunoSEQ multiplex PCR. The sample has around 60,000 clones, roughly four fifths seen once; the top ten hold about 6.8%. Regarding time point: blood 2 weeks post-SBRT. Treatment of the sample: 15 Gy SBRT to primary tumor, nephrectomy 4 weeks later. The sample here was blood, taken from a patient whose treatment included radiotherapy and nephrectomy. The chain combines TRBV6-5 with TRBJ2-3, with 10 bases fitting TRBD2. This receptor was identified in a man in his sixties with renal cell carcinoma. CDR3 sequence reads: CASSYSGGATDTQYF. CDR3 DNA sequence: TGTGCCAGCAGTTACAGCGGGGGGGCCACAGATACGCAGTATTTT.